This T cell receptor (beta chain) came from a study of blood T cell repertoires in COVID-19. The CDR3 extends over 13 amino acids. V lost 5 bases, J lost 2 bases, and 3 bases stayed unmatched. Germline CDR1 and CDR2: SGHVS and FQNEAQ. Source study methods: Amplification of reference gene primers was used by the study to estimate nucleated cell counts. Here immunoSEQ multiplex PCR was the method, and the copy in TCRdb shows in-frame clones only, minus some. That table gives V, J and clone size, and the DNA gave D and trimming. The sample holds about 180,000 clones; around 86% are singletons and the top ten take over 7.5%. Symptom resolution, clearance, or two negative PCRs marked donors in Cohort 3 as recovered.

The sequence came from a woman in her 30s who had recovered from COVID-19. Sequences were obtained from PBMCs or T cells enriched from blood (not recorded which). V gene TRBV7-8 combines with J gene TRBJ2-7; 7 bases agree with TRBD2. The CDR3 loop is CASSPSGPYEQYF. The CDR3, as DNA: TGTGCCAGCAGCCCTAGCGGCCCCTACGAGCAGTACTTC.